The clone carrying this T cell receptor beta chain came up many times. Its antigen is not known. The CDR3 contains 15 residues. Germline CDR1 reads MNHNY; CDR2 reads SVGAGI (reference sequence). V was pared by 9 bases and J by 3 bases, with 10 bases of the junction left unmatched. These data are taken from a study of T cells in Graves' hyperthyroidism and ophthalmopathy. Whole-study results and caveats: Blood shared most expanded thyroid clonotypes above 0.001. The model anticipated ophthalmopathy a median about six months pre-onset.

Regions amplified from RNA transcripts were the TCR beta CDR3 regions. First-round RT-PCR targeting the TCR CDR3 was performed with the HTBI primer set. A single record per CDR3 protein comes from TCRdb applying MiXCR to the multiplex PCR reads. The table shows about 280,000 distinct CDR3 sequences, with 25% to 30% occurring only once. The sequenced material came from blood. The TCR comes from a man aged 35-49 years with Graves' hyperthyroidism that later progressed to Graves' ophthalmopathy. This chain connects TRBV6-6 to TRBJ2-5, with 10 bases that match TRBD2. The CDR3 loop is CASYPALAGEETQYF. In nucleotides, the CDR3 is TGTGCCAGTTACCCCGCCCTAGCGGGAGAAGAGACCCAGTACTTC.